These T cell receptor beta chains were read from a single sample in a study of blood T cell repertoires in COVID-19. Clones were sequenced by immunoSEQ multiplex PCR, and TCRdb holds only the in-frame ones, with some missing. The sample contains roughly 250,000 clones, roughly 87% of which appear only once. The sequencing input was PBMCs or T cells enriched from blood (not recorded which). The receptors come from a woman in her twenties or thirties with acute COVID-19. CDR3s include the opening cysteine and the closing phenylalanine or tryptophan. A D gene is named only where the DNA matches it firmly. The size field is filled for only some rows; it gives once, few, many or a size class.

abundance	v_gene	d_gene	j_gene	CDR3aa	CDR3nt
few	TRBV3-1/TRBV3-2	NA	TRBJ2-3	CASSQATRIGDTQYF	TGTGCCAGCAGCCAGGCGACTAGAATCGGAGATACGCAGTATTTT
NA	TRBV28	NA	TRBJ1-2	CASRGVNYGYTF	TGTGCCAGCAGGGGAGTTAACTATGGCTACACCTTC
NA	TRBV5-5	NA	TRBJ2-7	CASSSDSAVRGYEQYF	TGTGCCAGCAGCTCTGATTCGGCAGTCCGGGGCTACGAGCAGTACTTC
NA	TRBV11-2	TRBD1	TRBJ1-2	CASSLMGQANYGYTF	TGTGCCAGCAGCTTGATGGGACAGGCTAACTATGGCTACACCTTC
NA	TRBV24-1	NA	TRBJ2-3	CATATTGPRLGAFTDTQYF	TGTGCCACCGCCACGACGGGACCCCGCTTGGGGGCCTTCACAGATACGCAGTATTTT
NA	TRBV28	NA	TRBJ2-3	CAILAASTDTQYF	TGTGCCATCCTTGCGGCTAGCACAGATACGCAGTATTTT
NA	TRBV5-1	TRBD1	TRBJ2-7	CASSWDSPSYEQYF	TGCGCCAGCAGCTGGGACAGCCCCTCCTACGAGCAGTACTTC
NA	TRBV5-1	TRBD1	TRBJ2-5	CASSPGGETQYF	TGCGCCAGCAGCCCAGGGGGCGAGACCCAGTACTTC
NA	TRBV18	NA	TRBJ2-5	CASSPSRGETQYF	TGTGCCAGCTCACCCTCACGAGGGGAGACCCAGTACTTC
NA	TRBV12-3/TRBV12-4	NA	TRBJ1-1	CASSLRGEGEAFF	TGTGCCAGCAGTTTAAGAGGGGAGGGTGAAGCTTTCTTT
NA	TRBV3-1/TRBV3-2	NA	TRBJ2-5	CASRPRSVRGETQYF	TGTGCCAGCAGACCCCGTTCGGTCAGGGGAGAGACCCAGTACTTC
NA	TRBV28	NA	TRBJ2-6	CASRPQVWGANVLTF	TGTGCCAGCAGACCCCAGGTGTGGGGGGCCAACGTCCTGACTTTC
NA	TRBV9	NA	TRBJ1-4	CASSPTTGSTNEKLFF	TGTGCCAGCAGCCCCACAACAGGGTCAACTAATGAAAAACTGTTTTTT
NA	TRBV30	NA	TRBJ1-1	CAWMGGVLNTEAFF	TGTGCCTGGATGGGGGGGGTCTTGAACACTGAAGCTTTCTTT
NA	TRBV27	NA	TRBJ1-1	CASSPQGTEAFF	TGTGCCAGCAGTCCACAGGGAACTGAAGCTTTCTTT
NA	TRBV9	TRBD1	TRBJ2-3	CASSVQMTGHTQYF	TGTGCCAGCAGCGTACAGATGACAGGGCATACGCAGTATTTT
few	TRBV5-4	NA	TRBJ1-1	CASRPGGDTEAFF	TGTGCCAGCAGACCCGGGGGGGACACTGAAGCTTTCTTT
once	TRBV6-5	TRBD1	TRBJ1-1	CASSTRQGGNTEAFF	TGTGCCAGCAGTACCCGACAGGGGGGGAACACTGAAGCTTTCTTT
NA	TRBV5-1	TRBD1	TRBJ2-2	CASRSPGQGSTGELFF	TGCGCCAGCAGATCCCCGGGACAGGGGTCCACCGGGGAGCTGTTTTTT
NA	TRBV7-9	TRBD1	TRBJ1-1	CASSTRTGTNTEAFF	TGTGCCAGCAGCACCCGGACAGGGACGAACACTGAAGCTTTCTTT
NA	TRBV28	TRBD1	TRBJ1-4	CASTGTARNEKLFF	TGTGCCAGCACCGGGACAGCGCGTAATGAAAAACTGTTTTTT
NA	TRBV6-5	TRBD1	TRBJ2-7	CASSRQGAKDEQYF	TGTGCCAGCAGTCGACAGGGGGCGAAGGACGAGCAGTACTTC
NA	TRBV5-1	TRBD2	TRBJ2-5	CASSLGSGGNQETQYF	TGCGCCAGCAGCTTGGGGAGCGGGGGCAATCAAGAGACCCAGTACTTC
NA	TRBV9	TRBD1	TRBJ1-4	CASSRTGSGEKLFF	TGTGCCAGCAGTAGGACAGGGTCTGGTGAAAAACTGTTTTTT